Below are 6 T cell receptor beta chains sequenced from a single sample in a study of cytomegalovirus exposure and HLA in healthy donors. This PCR relied on a set of 60 Vbeta primers and 13 Jbeta primers. The table came from immunoSEQ multiplex PCR; TCRdb's copy has only in-frame clones and leaves some out. The sample holds over 150,000 clones; about 78% are singletons and the top ten take 2.9%. The sample taken for sequencing was PBMCs. The receptors were gathered from a young woman in good health and CMV-seronegative.

This clone was seen a few times. The rearrangement links TRBV4-1 to TRBJ1-1, with 8 bases matching TRBD1. Germline CDR1 and CDR2: MGHRA and YSYEKL. J was trimmed by 1 base and V by 3 bases; bases with no gene match: 1. This CDR3 is 14 amino acids long. The chain's CDR3 is CASSQDRENTEAFF. CDR3 in DNA: TGCGCCAGCAGCCAGGACAGGGAGAACACTGAAGCTTTCTTT.

This clone has more than one count but fewer than ten. This sequence joins TRBV28 and TRBJ2-2; perhaps TRBD2 as D (5 bases). Germline assignment: CDR1 MDHEN and CDR2 SYDVKM. The CDR3 is 15 residues long. Trimming took 7 bases from V and 6 from J, leaving 18 bases between them. This chain's CDR3 is CASTLWLASPGELFF. Written as DNA, the CDR3 is TGTGCCAGCACCCTGTGGTTAGCGTCGCCCGGGGAGCTGTTTTTT.

This rearrangement joins TRBV6-6 to TRBJ1-3; D call uncertain. Between the trimmed V and J ends, which lost 6 bases and 10 bases, there was a span of 13 bases. The CDR3 consists of 12 residues. The germline V gene encodes CDR1 MNHNY and CDR2 SVGAGI (reference sequence). The CDR3 coding sequence is TGTGCCAGCAGGAGGCCGGAGGCGACCATATATTTT. Its translation is CASRRPEATIYF.

The chain joins TRBV5-1 to TRBJ2-7; weak D call: TRBD1 (6 bases). Deletions cut 3 bases from V and 5 bases from J, with 12 bases between. The CDR3 sequence is 13 residues long. From germline, CDR1 is SGHRS and CDR2 YFSETQ. The CDR3 protein is CASSSGKGDEQYF. Written as DNA, the CDR3 is TGCGCCAGCAGCTCCGGGAAGGGGGACGAGCAGTACTTC.

The V gene is TRBV7-9, the J gene TRBJ1-5; D is undetermined. This CDR3 comprises 11 residues. Germline CDR1 is SEHNR and CDR2 is FQNEAQ (reference sequence). Between the trimmed V and J ends, which lost 5 bases and 3 bases, there was a span of 2 bases. CDR3 in amino acids: CASSHNQPQHF. Here the CDR3 DNA reads TGTGCCAGCAGCCACAATCAGCCCCAGCATTTT.

The chain is built from TRBV30 and TRBJ2-2; TRBD2 agrees at 9 bases. CDR3 size: 16 residues. V lost 4 bases and J lost 4; bases outside the gene matches: 10. From germline, CDR1 is GTSNPN and CDR2 SVGIG (reference sequence). CDR3 in amino acids: CAWTSAAGGPTGELFF. As DNA, the CDR3 is TGTGCCTGGACTTCTGCAGCGGGGGGCCCCACCGGGGAGCTGTTTTTT. The full variable domain, with the rest looked up from reference TRBV30 and TRBJ2-2, is SQTIHQWPATLVQPVGSPLSLECTVEGTSNPNLYWYRQAAGRGLQLLFYSVGIGQISSEVPQNLSASRPQDRQFILSSKKLLLSDSGFYLCAWTSAAGGPTGELFFGEGSRLTVL.